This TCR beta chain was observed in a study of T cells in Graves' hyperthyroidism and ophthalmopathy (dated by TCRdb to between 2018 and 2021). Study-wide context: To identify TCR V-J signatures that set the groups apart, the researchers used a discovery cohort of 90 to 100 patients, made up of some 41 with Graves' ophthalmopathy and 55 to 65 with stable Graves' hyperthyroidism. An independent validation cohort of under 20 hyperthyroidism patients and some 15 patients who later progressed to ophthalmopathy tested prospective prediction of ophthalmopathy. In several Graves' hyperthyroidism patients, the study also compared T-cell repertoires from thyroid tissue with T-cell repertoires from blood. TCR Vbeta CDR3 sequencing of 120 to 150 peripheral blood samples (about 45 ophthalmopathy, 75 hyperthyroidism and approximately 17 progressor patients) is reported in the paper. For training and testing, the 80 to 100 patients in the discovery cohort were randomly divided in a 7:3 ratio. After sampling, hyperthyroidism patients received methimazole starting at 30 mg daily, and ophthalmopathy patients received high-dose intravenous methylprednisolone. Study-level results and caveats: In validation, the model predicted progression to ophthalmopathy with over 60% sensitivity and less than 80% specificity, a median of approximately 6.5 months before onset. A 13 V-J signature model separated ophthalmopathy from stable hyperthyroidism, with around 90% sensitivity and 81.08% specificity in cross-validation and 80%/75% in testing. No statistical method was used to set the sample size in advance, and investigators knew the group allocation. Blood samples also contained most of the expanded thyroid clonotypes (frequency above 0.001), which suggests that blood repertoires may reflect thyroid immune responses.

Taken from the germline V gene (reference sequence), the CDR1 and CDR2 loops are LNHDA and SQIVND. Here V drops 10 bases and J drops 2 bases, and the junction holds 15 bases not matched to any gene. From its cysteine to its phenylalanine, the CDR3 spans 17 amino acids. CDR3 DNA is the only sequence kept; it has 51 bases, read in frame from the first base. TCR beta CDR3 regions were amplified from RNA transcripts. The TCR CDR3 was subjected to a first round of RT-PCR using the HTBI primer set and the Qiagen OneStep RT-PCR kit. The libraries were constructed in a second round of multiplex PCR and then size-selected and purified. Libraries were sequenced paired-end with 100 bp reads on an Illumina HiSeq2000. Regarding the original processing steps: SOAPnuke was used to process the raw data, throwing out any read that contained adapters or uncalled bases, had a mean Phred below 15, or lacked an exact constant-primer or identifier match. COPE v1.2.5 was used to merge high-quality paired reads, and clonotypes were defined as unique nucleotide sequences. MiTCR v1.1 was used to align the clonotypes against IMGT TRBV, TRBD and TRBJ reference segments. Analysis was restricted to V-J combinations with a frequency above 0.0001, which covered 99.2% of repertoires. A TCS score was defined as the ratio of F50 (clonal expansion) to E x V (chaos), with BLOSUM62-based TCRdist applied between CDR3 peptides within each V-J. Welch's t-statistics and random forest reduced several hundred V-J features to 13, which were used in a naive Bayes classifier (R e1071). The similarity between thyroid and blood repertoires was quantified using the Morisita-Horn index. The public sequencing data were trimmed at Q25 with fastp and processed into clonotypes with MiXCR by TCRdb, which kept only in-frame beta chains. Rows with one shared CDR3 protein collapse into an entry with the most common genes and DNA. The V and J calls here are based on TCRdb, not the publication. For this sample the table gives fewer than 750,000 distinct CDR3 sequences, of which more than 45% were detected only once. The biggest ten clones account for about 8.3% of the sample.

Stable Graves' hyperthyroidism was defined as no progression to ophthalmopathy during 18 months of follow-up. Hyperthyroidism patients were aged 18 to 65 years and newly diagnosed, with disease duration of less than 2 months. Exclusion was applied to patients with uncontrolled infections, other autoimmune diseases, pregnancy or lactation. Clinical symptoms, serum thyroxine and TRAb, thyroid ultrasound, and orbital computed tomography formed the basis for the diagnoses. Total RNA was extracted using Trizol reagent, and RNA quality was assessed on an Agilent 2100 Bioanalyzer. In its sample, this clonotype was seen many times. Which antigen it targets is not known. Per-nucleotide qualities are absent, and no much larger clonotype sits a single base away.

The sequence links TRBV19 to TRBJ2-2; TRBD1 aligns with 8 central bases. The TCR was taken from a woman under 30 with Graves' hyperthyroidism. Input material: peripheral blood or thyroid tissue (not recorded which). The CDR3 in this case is CATSPLLTGVNTGELFF. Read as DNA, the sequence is TGTGCCACTAGCCCGTTATTGACAGGGGTCAACACCGGGGAGCTGTTTTTT.